This TCR beta chain was obtained from a study of blood T cell repertoires in COVID-19. The V end lost 7 bases, the J end lost 0 bases, and 10 bases lay between the germline ends. The CDR3 totals 13 residues. Germline lookup yields CDR1 SGHDN and CDR2 FVKESK. In the original analysis: Counts of nucleated cells, estimated from reference gene primer amplification, were obtained. Repertoires were generated with immunoSEQ multiplex PCR, while TCRdb's copy carries only in-frame clones and drops some. V, J and clone size reflect that table, while D and trimming were determined from the DNA. Of approximately 320,000 clones listed, 85% were seen once; the top ten hold more than 6%.

This receptor was identified in a human donor in a cohort sampled during active COVID-19. Source material: peripheral blood. J is TRBJ2-7 and V is TRBV14; D gene unclear. The CDR3 loop is CASKLGSSYEQYF. In DNA, the CDR3 is TGTGCCAGCAAACTTGGTTCCTCCTACGAGCAGTACTTC.